This T cell receptor (beta chain) was found in a study of early T cells in non-severe SARS-CoV-2 infection. Study-level background: Whole-blood bulk RNA, unsorted, was sequenced, and chains were unpaired.

This clonotype was picked up many times. TCRdb itself ran the 5' RACE reads through MiXCR, one entry per CDR3 protein. The sample lists approximately 70,000 distinct CDR3 sequences, 5% occurring once. Germline trimming cut 6 bases from V and 4 bases from J; bases unmatched to any gene: 6. Germline-derived CDR1 and CDR2 are SQVTM and ANQGSEA. The CDR3 loop spans 13 amino acids. Sequenced material: whole blood, taken at baseline. The rearrangement joins TRBV29-1 to TRBJ1-1, with 9 bases lining up with TRBD1. The sequence was obtained from an adult who was a healthcare worker with PCR-confirmed SARS-CoV-2 infection or an uninfected control (not recorded which). CDR3 protein: CSVAQGAGTEAFF. DNA for the CDR3: TGCAGCGTGGCACAGGGGGCGGGCACTGAAGCTTTCTTT.